This T cell receptor (beta chain) comes out of a study of OX40 agonist ivuxolimab in advanced cancers. Across the whole study: Clinicians treated patients with ivuxolimab, an agonistic anti-OX40 (CD134) antibody. People who had prior anti-PD-1, anti-PD-L1 or anti-CTLA-4 therapy could take part, and around 40% had some.

Study-wide results and limits: At 0.1 to 3.0 mg/kg and by week 6, CD4+ and CD8+ T cells in the blood had expanded clonally. The authors did not determine the antigen specificity of the expanded peripheral T cells.

The CDR3 totals 17 residues. Trimming shortened V by 4 bases and J by 0 bases, and 18 bases separated the two germline ends. CDR1 and CDR2 from the germline V gene are KGHSH and LQKENI. About this clone: What it recognizes is unknown.

The repertoire was sequenced with immunoSEQ multiplex PCR; TCRdb's copy has only in-frame clones and lacks some. Of under 20,000 clones in the sample, roughly 78% are singletons; the top ten hold 25% to 30%. The clonotype comes from an adult with an advanced solid tumor such as melanoma, head and neck, liver or kidney cancer. The chain employs TRBV18 and TRBJ1-1; D is perhaps TRBD1 (6 bases). Sequences were derived from CD4+ or CD8+ T cells sorted from blood, sampled in a trial of the OX40 agonist ivuxolimab. CDR3 sequence: CASSLSPRGHMNTEAFF. CDR3 nucleotide sequence: TGTGCCAGCTCACTTTCTCCGCGGGGACATATGAACACTGAAGCTTTCTTT. The complete variable domain, with remaining parts taken from reference TRBV18 and TRBJ1-1, reads NAGVMQNPRHLVRRRGQEARLRCSPMKGHSHVYWYRQLPEEGLKFMVYLQKENIIDESGMPKERFSAEFPKEGPSILRIQQVVRGDSAAYFCASSLSPRGHMNTEAFFGQGTRLTVV.